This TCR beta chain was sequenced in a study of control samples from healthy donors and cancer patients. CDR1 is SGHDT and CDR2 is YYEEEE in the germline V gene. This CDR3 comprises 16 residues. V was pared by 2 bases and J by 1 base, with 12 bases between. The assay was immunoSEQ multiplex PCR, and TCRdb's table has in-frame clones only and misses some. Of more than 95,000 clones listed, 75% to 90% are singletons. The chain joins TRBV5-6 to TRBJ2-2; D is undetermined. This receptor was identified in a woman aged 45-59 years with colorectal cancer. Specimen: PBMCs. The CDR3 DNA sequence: TGTGCCAGCAGCTTTATACTGGGGTGGAACACCGGGGAGCTGTTTTTT. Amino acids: CASSFILGWNTGELFF.